The 13 T cell receptor beta chains given below trace back to one sample, sequenced in a study of cytomegalovirus exposure and HLA in healthy donors. The study ran its PCR with 60 Vbeta and 13 Jbeta primers. TCRdb's table, derived via immunoSEQ multiplex PCR, lists solely in-frame clones and lacks some. The sample comprises about 89,000 clones, more than 55% of which are singletons, and 2% to 2.5% rests with the top ten. The sample comprised PBMCs. All receptors come from a human donor in good health.

V usage is TRBV5-1 and J usage is TRBJ2-7, with 8 bases identical to TRBD1. J lost 3 bases, V lost 0 bases, and 5 bases had no gene match. There are 15 residues in the CDR3. Germline CDR1 is SGHRS and CDR2 is YFSETQ. CDR3 protein: CASSLEQGVGYEQYF. The CDR3 DNA reads TGCGCCAGCAGCTTGGAACAGGGGGTCGGCTACGAGCAGTACTTC.

J is TRBJ2-2 and V is TRBV10-3, with 7 bases that match TRBD1. Germline CDR1 and CDR2: ENHRY and SYGVKD. The trim removed 3 bases at V and 5 bases at J, leaving 3 bases unmatched. The CDR3 covers 14 residues. DNA for the CDR3: TGTGCCATCAGTGATAGGGGGCTGACCGGGGAGCTGTTTTTT. Its protein is CAISDRGLTGELFF.

The chain couples TRBV5-1 to TRBJ2-2; D perhaps matches TRBD1 (7 bases). CDR3 length: 15 amino acids. With 0 bases removed from V and 7 bases from J, the gap between germline ends came to 13 bases. Germline V gives CDR1 SGHRS, CDR2 YFSETQ. CDR3 region: CASSLEAGGSGELFF. The CDR3 nucleotides read TGCGCCAGCAGCTTGGAAGCAGGGGGGAGCGGGGAGCTGTTTTTT.

The V and J genes are TRBV18 and TRBJ2-1, with D tentatively TRBD2 (5 bases). V lost 3 bases and J 5 bases, leaving 8 bases between the germline ends. CDR3 length: 13 amino acids. Germline CDR1 reads KGHSH; CDR2 reads LQKENI. The CDR3 sequence is CASSPGLDNEQFF. In DNA form, the CDR3 reads TGTGCCAGCTCACCCGGACTCGACAATGAGCAGTTCTTC.

This clone was seen once. This chain uses TRBV7-8 with TRBJ2-5, with TRBD2 as a possible D gene (5 bases). The CDR3 loop spans 14 amino acids. Germline V CDR1 and CDR2: SGHVS, FQNEAQ. Trimming removed 7 bases from V and 3 bases from J, with 15 bases in between. CDR3 coding DNA: TGTGCCAGCACCGCAAGGAGAGCGGAAGAGACCCAGTACTTC. It translates to CASTARRAEETQYF.

This chain links TRBV30 with TRBJ2-7; 8 nucleotides line up with TRBD1. The CDR3 spans 15 residues. CDR1 is GTSNPN, CDR2 SVGIG, per germline (reference sequence). Trimming at V came to 3 bases and at J to 3 bases, leaving 10 bases not matched to a gene. The DNA of the CDR3 is TGTGCCTGGAGCCTTACTCAGGGGGCCATCTACGAGCAGTACTTC. It translates to CAWSLTQGAIYEQYF.

This chain connects TRBV15 to TRBJ1-4, with 8 bases aligning to TRBD1. V shed 5 bases and J 8 bases; nucleotides not matched to a gene: 7. The CDR3 consists of 14 residues. Per the germline V gene, CDR1 is LNHNV and CDR2 is YYDKDF (reference sequence). Here the CDR3 reads CATSLGQGGEKLFF. CDR3 in DNA: TGTGCCACCAGCCTAGGACAGGGTGGAGAAAAACTGTTTTTT. The full variable domain, with the rest looked up from reference TRBV15 and TRBJ1-4, is DAMVIQNPRYQVTQFGKPVTLSCSQTLNHNVMYWYQQKSSQAPKLLFHYYDKDFNNEADTPDNFQSRRPNTSFCFLDIRSPGLGDTAMYLCATSLGQGGEKLFFGSGTQLSVL.

The chain recombines TRBV19 with TRBJ1-2; 9 bases fit TRBD1. J was trimmed by 3 bases and V by 6 bases; bases with no gene match: 5. Germline assignment: CDR1 LNHDA and CDR2 SQIVND (reference sequence). The CDR3 is made up of 14 amino acids. The CDR3 loop reads CASRITGGDYGYTF. In DNA, the CDR3 is TGTGCCAGTAGGATAACAGGGGGCGACTATGGCTACACCTTC.

This clone has just a few counts. J is TRBJ1-1 and V is TRBV19; TRBD1 matches 7 bases. CDR1 and CDR2 from the germline V gene are LNHDA and SQIVND (reference sequence). This CDR3 comprises 13 residues. V lost 9 bases and J lost 2; bases outside the gene matches: 6. CDR3 sequence reads: CASLGTVNTEAFF. DNA for the CDR3: TGTGCCAGCTTGGGGACAGTTAACACTGAAGCTTTCTTT.

The rearrangement joins TRBV2 to TRBJ2-2, with D maybe TRBD2 (5 bases). From germline, CDR1 is SNHLY and CDR2 FYNNEI. The CDR3 contains 12 residues. Between the trimmed V and J ends, which lost 6 bases and 4 bases, there was a span of 6 bases. In DNA, the CDR3 is TGTGCCAGCAGACGGGGCACCGGGGAGCTGTTTTTT. This encodes CASRRGTGELFF.

The chain combines TRBV7-9 with TRBJ1-2; 10 bases are shared with TRBD1. The CDR3 length is 13 residues. After removal of 5 bases from V and 8 bases from J, the junction contained 5 bases not matched to a gene. Per germline, CDR1 SEHNR and CDR2 FQNEAQ (reference sequence). The CDR3 DNA follows: TGTGCCAGCAGCCGGGACAGGGGTTGGGGCTACACCTTC. Translated, it gives CASSRDRGWGYTF.

The chain uses TRBV7-3 and TRBJ2-2, with 7 bases fitting TRBD1. Germline CDR1 and CDR2: SGHTA and FQGTGA. The CDR3 runs to 18 residues. V shed 4 bases and J 1 base; nucleotides not matched to a gene: 12. This chain's CDR3 is CASSSTLRDRLNTGELFF. The CDR3 nucleotides read TGTGCCAGCAGCTCAACCCTCCGGGACAGACTGAACACCGGGGAGCTGTTTTTT. The whole variable domain, filled in from reference TRBV7-3 and TRBJ2-2, reads GAGVSQTPSNKVTEKGKYVELRCDPISGHTALYWYRQSLGQGPEFLIYFQGTGAADDSGLPNDRFFAVRPEGSVSTLKIQRTERGDSAVYLCASSSTLRDRLNTGELFFGEGSRLTVL.

The chain recombines TRBV6-6 with TRBJ2-2; TRBD1 agrees at 8 bases. The CDR3 extends over 16 amino acids. The V segment lost 5 bases and the J segment 0 bases; nucleotides outside the gene matches: 5. Germline assignment: CDR1 MNHNY and CDR2 SVGAGI (reference sequence). The DNA for the CDR3 is TGTGCCAGCAGTCACTTGGGACAGGCGAACACCGGGGAGCTGTTTTTT. It is translated as CASSHLGQANTGELFF.